This T cell receptor (beta chain) was sequenced for a study of T cell responses to AZD1222 COVID-19 vaccine. The assay was immunoSEQ multiplex PCR, and TCRdb's table has in-frame clones only and misses some. The repertoire holds 100,000 to 150,000 clones, with 89% as singletons. CDR3 length equals 14 residues. Per germline, CDR1 SGHTA and CDR2 FQGNSA. Germline trimming cut 5 bases from V and 5 bases from J; bases unmatched to any gene: 6. V usage is TRBV7-2 and J usage is TRBJ2-5; 9 nucleotides agree with TRBD2. Sequencing was performed on peripheral blood, taken on day 0 of AZD1222 vaccination. The TCR sequence derives from an adult in good health. The CDR3 DNA is TGTGCCAGCAGCCATAGCGGGGGAGTGGAGACCCAGTACTTC. This encodes CASSHSGGVETQYF.